This TCR beta chain was sequenced during a study of shared clonotypes between healthy human individuals. The length of the CDR3 is 16 residues. Germline V lookup: CDR1 SGHRS, CDR2 YFSETQ. Trimming shortened V by 2 bases and J by 0 bases, and 13 bases separated the two germline ends. TCRdb keeps only in-frame clones here, not all; method: immunoSEQ multiplex PCR. In the table there are around 100,000 clones, 65% to 75% of which are singletons. In its sample, this clone was seen many times. The TCR sequence derives from a woman aged 25 to 45 in good health. What was sequenced was memory CD8+ T cells sorted from blood. Subset meaning: CD45RO+ cells pooled with CCR7-negative TemRA cells. V and J are TRBV5-1 and TRBJ2-3; unclear D gene. In nucleotides, the CDR3 is TGCGCCAGCAGCTTCGGCGTCGTGGGTAGCACAGATACGCAGTATTTT. Its protein is CASSFGVVGSTDTQYF.